This T cell receptor beta chain was observed in a study of T cell responses to AZD1222 COVID-19 vaccine. TCRdb keeps only in-frame clones here, not all; method: immunoSEQ multiplex PCR. The sample carries under 150,000 clones, roughly 85% recorded once. The material was peripheral blood, obtained 28 days after the second dose of the MenACWY control vaccine. The clonotype comes from an adult who received the MenACWY meningococcal vaccine as a control.

The CDR3, as DNA: TGTGCCAGCAGCGCGCGTCACAGGGGCCCAAAGGATTCACCCCTCCACTTT. It codes for CASSARHRGPKDSPLHF. The rearrangement uses TRBV7-6 and TRBJ1-6; 7 nucleotides align to TRBD1. The CDR3 covers 17 residues. The V and J ends lost 5 bases and 8 bases, in that order; junction bases with no gene match: 15. CDR1 is SGHVS, CDR2 FNYEAQ, per germline.